These T cell receptor beta chains were read from a single sample in a study of PD-1 blockade in mismatch repair-deficient tumors. Method: immunoSEQ multiplex PCR; TCRdb's copy keeps in-frame clones and lacks some. The sample includes tens of thousands of clones, around 89% of them seen just once. Material: peripheral blood, obtained 52 weeks after starting pembrolizumab. The receptors were sampled from an adult with mismatch repair-deficient cancer. The CDR3 runs from the conserved cysteine through the conserved F or W. A D gene is named only where the DNA matches it firmly. The listing skips clone size in some rows; elsewhere it reads once, few, many or a size class.

d_call: .; v_call: TRBV7-9; cdr3_length: 12; j_call: TRBJ2-2; clone_size: .; cdr3_aa: CASSHGGGELFF; cdr3_nt: TGTGCCAGCAGTCACGGGGGCGGGGAGCTGTTTTTT
d_call: .; v_call: TRBV4-3; cdr3_length: 15; j_call: TRBJ1-2; clone_size: .; cdr3_aa: CASSQGTAANYGYTF; cdr3_nt: TGCGCCAGCAGCCAAGGAACAGCGGCTAACTATGGCTACACCTTC
d_call: .; v_call: TRBV5-4; cdr3_length: 12; j_call: TRBJ2-7; clone_size: once; cdr3_aa: CASSQGTYEQYF; cdr3_nt: TGTGCCAGCAGCCAAGGAACCTACGAGCAGTACTTC
d_call: TRBD2; v_call: TRBV13; cdr3_length: 15; j_call: TRBJ2-5; clone_size: .; cdr3_aa: CASSFSGRGEETQYF; cdr3_nt: TGTGCCAGCAGCTTCAGCGGGAGGGGCGAGGAGACCCAGTACTTC
d_call: TRBD2; v_call: TRBV6-4; cdr3_length: 16; j_call: TRBJ2-1; clone_size: .; cdr3_aa: CASSDSGLAGYNEQFF; cdr3_nt: TGTGCCAGCAGTGACTCGGGACTAGCGGGGTACAATGAGCAGTTCTTC
d_call: TRBD1; v_call: TRBV9; cdr3_length: 14; j_call: TRBJ2-7; clone_size: .; cdr3_aa: CASSDRDREHEQYF; cdr3_nt: TGTGCCAGCAGCGACCGGGACAGAGAACACGAGCAGTACTTC
d_call: .; v_call: TRBV30; cdr3_length: 14; j_call: TRBJ2-3; clone_size: .; cdr3_aa: CAWSGVVFTDTQYF; cdr3_nt: TGTGCCTGGAGTGGAGTGGTCTTCACAGATACGCAGTATTTT
d_call: TRBD2; v_call: TRBV4-1; cdr3_length: 16; j_call: TRBJ2-1; clone_size: .; cdr3_aa: CASSQKSGAGVNEQFF; cdr3_nt: TGCGCCAGCAGCCAAAAGAGCGGAGCGGGAGTGAATGAGCAGTTCTTC
d_call: TRBD2; v_call: TRBV30; cdr3_length: 14; j_call: TRBJ2-5; clone_size: .; cdr3_aa: CAWRNWGLQETQYF; cdr3_nt: TGTGCCTGGAGGAATTGGGGACTACAAGAGACCCAGTACTTC
d_call: .; v_call: TRBV30; cdr3_length: 13; j_call: TRBJ1-2; clone_size: .; cdr3_aa: CAWGGTQGMRYTF; cdr3_nt: TGTGCCTGGGGCGGGACTCAGGGTATGCGGTACACCTTC
d_call: TRBD1; v_call: TRBV29-1; cdr3_length: 14; j_call: TRBJ2-7; clone_size: .; cdr3_aa: CSVVGQASSYEQYF; cdr3_nt: TGCAGCGTTGTCGGACAGGCCAGCTCCTACGAGCAGTACTTC
d_call: .; v_call: TRBV30; cdr3_length: 18; j_call: TRBJ2-2; clone_size: many; cdr3_aa: CAWSLLYARGADTGELFF; cdr3_nt: TGTGCCTGGAGTCTTTTGTACGCACGGGGTGCGGACACCGGGGAGCTGTTTTTT
d_call: .; v_call: TRBV7-2; cdr3_length: 15; j_call: TRBJ2-1; clone_size: .; cdr3_aa: CASSLVAGSDNEQFF; cdr3_nt: TGTGCCAGCAGCTTAGTCGCCGGGAGTGACAATGAGCAGTTCTTC
d_call: .; v_call: TRBV5-1; cdr3_length: 14; j_call: TRBJ2-7; clone_size: .; cdr3_aa: CASSLGDGPYEQYF; cdr3_nt: TGCGCCAGCAGCTTGGGTGACGGCCCCTACGAGCAGTACTTC
d_call: .; v_call: TRBV5-6; cdr3_length: 18; j_call: TRBJ2-2; clone_size: .; cdr3_aa: CASSLNGIGRRQSGELFF; cdr3_nt: TGTGCCAGCAGCTTAAACGGGATAGGTAGGAGGCAGAGCGGGGAGCTGTTTTTT
d_call: .; v_call: TRBV9; cdr3_length: 16; j_call: TRBJ2-7; clone_size: .; cdr3_aa: CASSVVSGATAYEQYF; cdr3_nt: TGTGCCAGCAGCGTGGTTTCCGGGGCAACCGCCTACGAGCAGTACTTC
d_call: .; v_call: TRBV7-9; cdr3_length: 14; j_call: TRBJ1-5; clone_size: .; cdr3_aa: CATGRGGCNQPQHF; cdr3_nt: TGTGCCACCGGAAGGGGGGGGTGCAATCAGCCCCAGCATTTT
d_call: TRBD1; v_call: TRBV30; cdr3_length: 12; j_call: TRBJ2-7; clone_size: .; cdr3_aa: CAWNRGLYEQYF; cdr3_nt: TGTGCCTGGAACAGGGGGCTTTACGAGCAGTACTTC
d_call: .; v_call: TRBV9; cdr3_length: 12; j_call: TRBJ2-7; clone_size: .; cdr3_aa: CASSDGSEVQYF; cdr3_nt: TGTGCCAGCAGCGATGGTAGCGAGGTACAGTACTTC
d_call: .; v_call: TRBV7-2; cdr3_length: 14; j_call: TRBJ1-1; clone_size: .; cdr3_aa: CASIESGRGTEAFF; cdr3_nt: TGTGCCAGCATCGAGTCGGGCCGGGGAACTGAAGCTTTCTTT
d_call: TRBD2; v_call: TRBV27; cdr3_length: 15; j_call: TRBJ2-7; clone_size: .; cdr3_aa: CASSYTSGNYYEQYF; cdr3_nt: TGTGCCAGCAGTTACACTAGCGGTAACTACTACGAGCAGTACTTC
d_call: .; v_call: TRBV28; cdr3_length: 21; j_call: TRBJ2-3; clone_size: .; cdr3_aa: CASSLGPGQSGQYTSGGTQYF; cdr3_nt: TGTGCCAGCAGTTTAGGACCGGGACAGTCGGGACAATACACTAGCGGTGGTACGCAGTATTTT
d_call: .; v_call: TRBV29-1; cdr3_length: 12; j_call: TRBJ2-5; clone_size: .; cdr3_aa: CSVEGDRETQYF; cdr3_nt: TGCAGCGTTGAAGGGGACCGGGAGACCCAGTACTTC